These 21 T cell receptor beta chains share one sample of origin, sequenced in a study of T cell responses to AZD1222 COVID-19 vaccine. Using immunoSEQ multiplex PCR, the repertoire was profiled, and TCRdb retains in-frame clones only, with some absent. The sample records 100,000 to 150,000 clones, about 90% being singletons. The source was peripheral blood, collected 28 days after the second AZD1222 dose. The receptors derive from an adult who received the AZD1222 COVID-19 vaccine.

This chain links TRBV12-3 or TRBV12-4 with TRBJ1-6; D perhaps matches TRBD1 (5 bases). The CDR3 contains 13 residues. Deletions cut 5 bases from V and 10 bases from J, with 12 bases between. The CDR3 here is CASSTGGGSPLHF. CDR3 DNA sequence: TGTGCCAGCAGTACCGGCGGGGGATCACCCCTCCACTTT.

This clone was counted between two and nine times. CDR3 in amino acids: CASKWTENTGELFF. The CDR3, as DNA: TGTGCCAGCAAGTGGACAGAGAACACCGGGGAGCTGTTTTTT. The chain links TRBV2 to TRBJ2-2; TRBD1 is a possible D gene (6 bases). This CDR3 is 14 amino acids long. Germline V lookup: CDR1 SNHLY, CDR2 FYNNEI. With 7 bases removed from V and 1 base from J, the gap between germline ends came to 10 bases.

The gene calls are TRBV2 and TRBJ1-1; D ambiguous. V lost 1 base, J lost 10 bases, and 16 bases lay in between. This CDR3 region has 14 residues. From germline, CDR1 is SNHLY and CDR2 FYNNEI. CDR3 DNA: TGTGCCAGCAGTGAAGGCTGGTCAACACCCGGAGCTTTCTTT. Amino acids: CASSEGWSTPGAFF.

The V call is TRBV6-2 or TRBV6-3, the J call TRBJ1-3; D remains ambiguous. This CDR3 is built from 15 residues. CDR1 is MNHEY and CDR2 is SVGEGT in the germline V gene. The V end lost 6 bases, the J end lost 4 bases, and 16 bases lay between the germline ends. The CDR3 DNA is TGTGCCAGCAGCCCGGACCTGAATCCCGGAAACACCATATATTTT. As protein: CASSPDLNPGNTIYF.

The CDR3 DNA is TGTGCCTGGGGACAATTACAACGACTAGCGGGGGCCCCAACGGTCACAGATACGCAGTATTTT. Protein: CAWGQLQRLAGAPTVTDTQYF. The chain uses TRBV30 and TRBJ2-3; TRBD2 matches 12 bases. This CDR3 has 21 amino acids. With V trimmed by 5 bases and J by 2 bases, 23 bases remained unmatched. Germline CDR1 GTSNPN, CDR2 SVGIG (reference sequence).

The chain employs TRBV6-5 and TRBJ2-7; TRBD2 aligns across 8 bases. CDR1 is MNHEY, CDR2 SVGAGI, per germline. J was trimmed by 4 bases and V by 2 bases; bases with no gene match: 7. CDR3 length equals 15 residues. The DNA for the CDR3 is TGTGCCAGCAGTTACAGTCTCGGCGGGGGGTACGAGCAGTACTTC. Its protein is CASSYSLGGGYEQYF.

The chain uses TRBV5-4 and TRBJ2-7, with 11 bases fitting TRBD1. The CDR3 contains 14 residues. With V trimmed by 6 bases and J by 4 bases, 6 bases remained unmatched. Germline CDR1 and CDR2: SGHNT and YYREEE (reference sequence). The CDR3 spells CASTRTGGDYEQYV. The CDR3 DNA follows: TGTGCCAGCACCAGGACAGGGGGCGATTACGAGCAGTACGTC.

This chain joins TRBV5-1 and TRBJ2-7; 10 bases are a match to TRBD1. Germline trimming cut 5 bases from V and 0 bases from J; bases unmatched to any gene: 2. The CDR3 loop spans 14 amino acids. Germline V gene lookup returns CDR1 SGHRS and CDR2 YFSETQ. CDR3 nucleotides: TGCGCCAGCAGTGGGACAGGGGTCTCCTACGAGCAGTACTTC. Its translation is CASSGTGVSYEQYF.

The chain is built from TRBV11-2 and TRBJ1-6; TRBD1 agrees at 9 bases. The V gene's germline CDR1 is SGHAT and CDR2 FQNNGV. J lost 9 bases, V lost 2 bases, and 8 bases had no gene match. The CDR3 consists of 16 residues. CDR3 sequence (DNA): TGTGCCAGCAGCTTATTCTCGGGACAGGGAACTTCACCCCTCCACTTT. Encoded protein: CASSLFSGQGTSPLHF.

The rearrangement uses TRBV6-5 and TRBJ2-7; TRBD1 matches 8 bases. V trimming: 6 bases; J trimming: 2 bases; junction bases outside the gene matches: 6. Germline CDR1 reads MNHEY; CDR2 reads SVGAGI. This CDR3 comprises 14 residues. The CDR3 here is CASRVGQGTYEQYF. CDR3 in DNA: TGTGCCAGCAGGGTCGGACAGGGAACCTACGAGCAGTACTTC.

CDR3 in DNA: TGTGCCAGCAGCTTAGGGACTATGGTATACAATGAGCAGTTCTTC. It yields the protein CASSLGTMVYNEQFF. The chain joins TRBV11-3 to TRBJ2-1, with a possible D match to TRBD2 (6 bases). CDR1 and CDR2 from the germline V gene are SGHNT and YENEEA. The CDR3 sequence is 15 residues long. Trimming removed 1 base from V and 4 bases from J, with 11 bases in between.

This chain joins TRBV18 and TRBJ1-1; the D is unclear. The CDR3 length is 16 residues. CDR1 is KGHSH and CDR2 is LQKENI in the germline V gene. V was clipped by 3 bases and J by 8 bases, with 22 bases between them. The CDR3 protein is CASSPFRRTEYSEAFF. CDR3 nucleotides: TGTGCCAGCTCACCGTTTCGTCGAACCGAGTATTCCGAAGCTTTCTTT.

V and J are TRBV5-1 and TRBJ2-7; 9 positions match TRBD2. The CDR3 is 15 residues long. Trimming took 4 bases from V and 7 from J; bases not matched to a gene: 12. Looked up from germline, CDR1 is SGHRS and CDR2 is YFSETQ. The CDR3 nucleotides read TGCGCCAGCAGCGTGGCCGTAGCGGGAGAGGGTGAGCAGTACGTC. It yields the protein CASSVAVAGEGEQYV.

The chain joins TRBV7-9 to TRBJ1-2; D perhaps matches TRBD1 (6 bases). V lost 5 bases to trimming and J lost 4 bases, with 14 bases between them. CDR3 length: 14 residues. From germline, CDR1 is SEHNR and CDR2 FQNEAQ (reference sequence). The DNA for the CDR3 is TGTGCCAGCAGCCGCCGGGACACCCTCTATGGCTACACCTTC. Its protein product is CASSRRDTLYGYTF. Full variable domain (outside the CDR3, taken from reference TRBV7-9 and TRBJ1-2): DTGVSQNPRHKITKRGQNVTFRCDPISEHNRLYWYRQTLGQGPEFLTYFQNEAQLEKSRLLSDRFSAERPKGSFSTLEIQRTEQGDSAMYLCASSRRDTLYGYTFGSGTRLTVV.

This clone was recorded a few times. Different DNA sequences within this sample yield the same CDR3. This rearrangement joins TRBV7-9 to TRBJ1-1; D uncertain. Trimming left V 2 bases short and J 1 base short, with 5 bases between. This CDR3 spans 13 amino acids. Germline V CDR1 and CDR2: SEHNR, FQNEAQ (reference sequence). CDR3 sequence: CASSLSGNTEAFF. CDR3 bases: TGTGCCAGCAGCTTATCGGGGAACACTGAAGCTTTCTTT. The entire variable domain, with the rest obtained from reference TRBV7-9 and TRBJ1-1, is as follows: DTGVSQNPRHKITKRGQNVTFRCDPISEHNRLYWYRQTLGQGPEFLTYFQNEAQLEKSRLLSDRFSAERPKGSFSTLEIQRTEQGDSAMYLCASSLSGNTEAFFGQGTRLTVV.

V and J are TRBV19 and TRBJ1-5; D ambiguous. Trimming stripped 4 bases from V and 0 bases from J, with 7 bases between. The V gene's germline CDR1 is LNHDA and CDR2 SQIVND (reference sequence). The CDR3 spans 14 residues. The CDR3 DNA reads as TGTGCCAGTAGTAAACAGCATAGCAATCAGCCCCAGCATTTT. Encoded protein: CASSKQHSNQPQHF.

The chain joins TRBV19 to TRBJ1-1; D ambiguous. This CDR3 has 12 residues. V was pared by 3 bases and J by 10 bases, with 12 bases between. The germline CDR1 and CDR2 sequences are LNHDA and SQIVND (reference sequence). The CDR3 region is CASSISAGRAFF. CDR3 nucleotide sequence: TGTGCCAGTAGTATTTCTGCTGGGAGAGCTTTCTTT. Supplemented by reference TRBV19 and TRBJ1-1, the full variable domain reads DGGITQSPKYLFRKEGQNVTLSCEQNLNHDAMYWYRQDPGQGLRLIYYSQIVNDFQKGDIAEGYSVSREKKESFPLTVTSAQKNPTAFYLCASSISAGRAFFGQGTRLTVV.

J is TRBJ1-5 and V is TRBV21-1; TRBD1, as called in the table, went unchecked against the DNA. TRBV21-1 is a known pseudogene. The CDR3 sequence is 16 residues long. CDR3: CASSNEDRASNQPQHF. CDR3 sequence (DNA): TGTGCCAGCAGCAACGAAGACAGGGCCAGCAATCAGCCCCAGCATTTT.

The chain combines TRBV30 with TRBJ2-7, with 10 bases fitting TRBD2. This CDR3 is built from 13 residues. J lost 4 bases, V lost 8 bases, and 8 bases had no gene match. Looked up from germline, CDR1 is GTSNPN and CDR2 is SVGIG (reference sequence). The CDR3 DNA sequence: TGTGCCGCGATAGCGGGGGGTCGATACGAGCAGTACTTC. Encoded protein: CAAIAGGRYEQYF.

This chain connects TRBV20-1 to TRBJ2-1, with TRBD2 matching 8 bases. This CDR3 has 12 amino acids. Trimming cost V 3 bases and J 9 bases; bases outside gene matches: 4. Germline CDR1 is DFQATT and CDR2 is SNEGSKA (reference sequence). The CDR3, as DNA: TGCAGTGCTAGTAGGGCGGGAGGTGAGCAGTTCTTC. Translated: CSASRAGGEQFF.

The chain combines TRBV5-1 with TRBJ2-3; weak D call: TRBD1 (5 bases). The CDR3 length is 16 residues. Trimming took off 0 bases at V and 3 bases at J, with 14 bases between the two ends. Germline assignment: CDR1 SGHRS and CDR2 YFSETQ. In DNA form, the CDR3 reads TGCGCCAGCAGCTTGGCGGGTTCCAAGGGGACAGATACGCAGTATTTT. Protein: CASSLAGSKGTDTQYF.